This T cell receptor (beta chain) was identified during a study of tissue T cells after allogeneic stem cell transplantation. Comments on this clone: Antigen: not known. Germline and genes here are mouse. With the read ending 1 residue before the CDR3 end, the germline J gene is used to fill in that end.

Produced via immunoSEQ multiplex PCR; TCRdb's table is partial and in-frame only. Here the sample spans 20,000 to 25,000 clones, almost 70% being singletons. Notes on the study in general: In patients and mice, blood and spleen missed much of tissue repertoire. Few T cell clones were shared across patients, but motif clusters showed tissue-specific shared signatures.

Trimming took 6 bases from V and 6 from J, leaving 1 base between them. CDR3 length: 9 residues. CDR1 and CDR2 (germline): SNHLY, FYNGKV (reference sequence). The source material was blood. This clonotype originated in a female BALB/c mouse in good health. Mice of this strain are of MHC haplotype H2-d. The chain has TRBV3 and TRBJ2-4; D not certain. The CDR3 bases that were read are TGTGCCAGCAGTAACACCTTGTAC. Protein product: CASSNTLY. The entire CDR3 protein reads CASSNTLYF.